Listed below are T cell receptor beta chains from one sample, sequenced in a study of T cells after yellow fever vaccination. One entry per CDR3 protein results from TCRdb running MiXCR on the 5' RACE reads. Among hundreds of thousands of distinct CDR3 sequences, about 6.2% were seen once, and the ten largest hold 15%. The specimen comprised PBMCs, sampled 5 days after the yellow fever booster vaccination. These receptors were obtained from a man aged 25-45 years who received the YFV17D yellow fever vaccine. Each CDR3 is given with its conserved first and last residue. D genes are given only for firm matches. Not all rows give a size; the values are once, few, many and, for expanded clones, a class.

>many|TRBD2|TRBJ2-7|TRBV3-1
TGTGCCAGCAGCCTACTAGCGGGAGAGAAGTACGAGCAGTACTTC
CASSLLAGEKYEQYF
>many|.|TRBJ2-7|TRBV5-5
TGTGCCAGCAGCTTGGCGACAGCTTCCCCCGAGCAGTACTTC
CASSLATASPEQYF
>few|.|TRBJ2-3|TRBV12-3/TRBV12-4
TGTGCCAGCAGACATACCGGTACTACAGATACGCAGTATTTT
CASRHTGTTDTQYF
>many|TRBD2|TRBJ2-1|TRBV6-2/TRBV6-3
TGTGCCAGCAGACTAGCGGGAGGCTCCTACAATGAGCAGTTCTTC
CASRLAGGSYNEQFF
>.|.|TRBJ2-1|TRBV27
TGTGTCAGCAAACCCTCTGGGGGCCCGGGGCTTCGCTCCTACAATGAGCAGTTCTTC
CVSKPSGGPGLRSYNEQFF
>few|TRBD2|TRBJ2-7|TRBV7-3
TGTGCCAGCAGCTTGAATAGCGGGGGCGAGCAGTACTTC
CASSLNSGGEQYF
>many|.|TRBJ2-5|TRBV10-1
TGCGCCAGCAGTGAACAGATCCAAGAGACCCAGTACTTC
CASSEQIQETQYF
>few|TRBD1|TRBJ2-1|TRBV19
TGTGCCAGTAGTCTAGCCGACAGGGGAAAGCAGTTCTTC
CASSLADRGKQFF
>.|TRBD2|TRBJ2-1|TRBV15
TGTGCCACCAGCAGGCCCGGGGGAGCGGGGTTCGACAATGAGCAGTTCTTC
CATSRPGGAGFDNEQFF
>.|TRBD1|TRBJ1-1|TRBV25-1
TGTGCCAGCAGGAAGACAGGGGAGGTTTCTGAAGCTTTCTTT
CASRKTGEVSEAFF
>.|TRBD2|TRBJ2-7|TRBV10-3
TGTGCCATCAGATTCGGGACTAGGTCGTCCGAGCAGTACTTC
CAIRFGTRSSEQYF